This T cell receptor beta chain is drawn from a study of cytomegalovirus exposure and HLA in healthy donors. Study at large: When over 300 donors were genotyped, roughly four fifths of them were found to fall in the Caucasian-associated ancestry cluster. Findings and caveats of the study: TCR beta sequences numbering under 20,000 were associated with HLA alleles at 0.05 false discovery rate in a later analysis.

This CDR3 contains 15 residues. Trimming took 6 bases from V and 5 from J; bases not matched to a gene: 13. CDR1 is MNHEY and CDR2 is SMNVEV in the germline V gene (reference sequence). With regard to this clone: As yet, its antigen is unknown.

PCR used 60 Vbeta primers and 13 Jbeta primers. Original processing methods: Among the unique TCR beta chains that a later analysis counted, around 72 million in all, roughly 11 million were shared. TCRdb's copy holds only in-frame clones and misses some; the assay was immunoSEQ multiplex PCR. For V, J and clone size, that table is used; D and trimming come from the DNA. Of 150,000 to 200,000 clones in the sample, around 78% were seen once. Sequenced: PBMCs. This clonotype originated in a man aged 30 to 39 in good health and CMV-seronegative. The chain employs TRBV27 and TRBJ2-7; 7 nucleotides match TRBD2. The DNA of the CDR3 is TGTGCCAGCAGCTTCGGTGGCGGGAGTCTCAACGAGCAGTACTTC. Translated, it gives CASSFGGGSLNEQYF.